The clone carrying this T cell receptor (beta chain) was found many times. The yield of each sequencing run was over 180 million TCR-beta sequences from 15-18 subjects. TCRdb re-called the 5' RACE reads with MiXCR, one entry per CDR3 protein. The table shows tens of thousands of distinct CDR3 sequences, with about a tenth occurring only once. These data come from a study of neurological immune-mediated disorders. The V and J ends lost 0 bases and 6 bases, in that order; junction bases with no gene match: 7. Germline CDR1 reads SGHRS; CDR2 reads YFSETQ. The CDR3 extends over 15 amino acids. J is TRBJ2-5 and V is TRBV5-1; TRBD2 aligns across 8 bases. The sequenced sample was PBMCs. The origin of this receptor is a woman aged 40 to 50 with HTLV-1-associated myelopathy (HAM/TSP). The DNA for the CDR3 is TGCGCCAGCAGCTTGGTCGGTAGCGGGGTAAAGACCCAGTACTTC. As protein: CASSLVGSGVKTQYF. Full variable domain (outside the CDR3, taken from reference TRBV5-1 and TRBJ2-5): KAGVTQTPRYLIKTRGQQVTLSCSPISGHRSVSWYQQTPGQGLQFLFEYFSETQRNKGNFPGRFSGRQFSNSRSEMNVSTLELGDSALYLCASSLVGSGVKTQYFGPGTRLLVL.